These 10 T cell receptor beta chains were all obtained from the same sample, sequenced in a study of control samples from healthy donors and cancer patients. Repertoires were generated with immunoSEQ multiplex PCR, while TCRdb's copy carries only in-frame clones and drops some. The table shows roughly 130,000 clones, with roughly 90% occurring only once. The source material was blood. All receptors come from a young man in good health.

CDR3 loop: CASSRDSQNYEQYF. CDR3 nucleotide sequence: TGCGCCAGCAGCCGGGACAGCCAGAACTACGAGCAGTACTTC. The chain links TRBV5-1 to TRBJ2-7, with 7 bases that match TRBD1. Germline V CDR1 and CDR2: SGHRS, YFSETQ. The trim removed 4 bases at V and 3 bases at J, leaving 7 bases unmatched. The CDR3 contains 14 residues.

The count of this clone is one. The rearrangement joins TRBV5-5 to TRBJ1-3; possible D gene TRBD1, 6 bases. Deletions cut 5 bases from V and 4 bases from J, with 16 bases between. The length of the CDR3 is 15 residues. CDR1 is SGHKS and CDR2 is YYEKEE in the germline V gene (reference sequence). CDR3 region: CASRYTRDTGNTIYF. CDR3 nucleotide sequence: TGTGCCAGCAGATACACCCGGGACACCGGAAACACCATATATTTT.

This clone has more than one count but fewer than ten. The rearrangement uses TRBV6-5 and TRBJ1-1; possible D gene TRBD1, 6 bases. The V end was cut by 3 bases, the J end by 5 bases, with 10 bases between. Germline loops: CDR1 MNHEY, CDR2 SVGAGI. The CDR3 contains 13 residues. The CDR3 coding sequence is TGTGCCAGCAGTTATAACAGGGAGACTGAAGCTTTCTTT. Protein product: CASSYNRETEAFF.

V is TRBV3-1 (or the pseudogene TRBV3-2) and J is TRBJ2-7; no firm D call. Germline CDR1 is LGHDT and CDR2 is YNNKEL (reference sequence). Trimming removed 3 bases at V and 5 bases at J, with 5 bases between. The CDR3 extends over 11 amino acids. The CDR3 region is CASSQSDEQYF. CDR3 sequence (DNA): TGTGCCAGCAGCCAGAGTGACGAGCAGTACTTC.

This chain links TRBV7-2 with TRBJ2-2; D unclear. CDR1 and CDR2 (germline): SGHTA, FQGNSA. The germline V and J ends were trimmed by 5 bases and 5 bases, with 12 bases remaining between them. The CDR3 length is 14 residues. The CDR3 loop reads CASSPLVPTGELFF. For the CDR3, the DNA is TGTGCCAGCAGCCCCTTGGTCCCGACCGGGGAGCTGTTTTTT.

This chain joins TRBV27 and TRBJ2-7; D gene ambiguous. The ends were cut back, 5 bases at V and 6 bases at J, with 14 bases in the middle. Germline assignment: CDR1 MNHEY and CDR2 SMNVEV (reference sequence). This CDR3 is built from 13 residues. CDR3 DNA sequence: TGTGCCAGCAGTCCTGGACCCAAGGGCGAGCAGTACTTC. This gives the protein CASSPGPKGEQYF.

Points on this clone: Mismatch with germline at one junction end may stem from a read error. The genes are TRBV30 and TRBJ1-4, with unresolved D. This CDR3 has 15 residues. Germline CDR1 reads GTSNPN; CDR2 reads SVGIG (reference sequence). CDR3 nucleotide sequence: TGTGCCTGGAGTGTAGGTTCGGCAGCTAATGAAAAACTATTTTTT. This gives the protein CAWSVGSAANEKLFF.

The rearrangement links TRBV5-4 to TRBJ1-2; TRBD1 is a possible D gene (6 bases). Trimming pared 4 bases from V and 2 bases from J, leaving 12 bases between. The CDR3 contains 14 residues. The germline V gene encodes CDR1 SGHNT and CDR2 YYREEE (reference sequence). As DNA, the CDR3 is TGTGCCAGCAGCGGGAAGACAGGAAACTATGGCTACACCTTC. It specifies CASSGKTGNYGYTF.

CDR3 sequence: CASRSTGGVTDTQYF. CDR3 DNA: TGTGCCAGCAGGTCGACAGGGGGCGTCACAGATACGCAGTATTTT. The V and J genes are TRBV6-6 and TRBJ2-3; 10 nucleotides agree with TRBD1. This CDR3 is 15 amino acids long. After removal of 6 bases from V and 2 bases from J, the junction contained 5 bases not matched to a gene. Germline V gene lookup returns CDR1 MNHNY and CDR2 SVGAGI (reference sequence).

This clone occurred once. This rearrangement joins TRBV27 to TRBJ2-2; TRBD2 agrees at 9 bases. V trimming: 2 bases; J trimming: 1 base; junction bases outside the gene matches: 2. CDR3 length equals 16 residues. The germline CDR1 and CDR2 sequences are MNHEY and SMNVEV (reference sequence). The chain's CDR3 is CASSLQLAGNTGELFF. CDR3 coding DNA: TGTGCCAGCAGTTTACAACTAGCGGGGAACACCGGGGAGCTGTTTTTT.